This entry is about one T cell receptor beta chain. This sample is drawn from a study of blood T cell repertoires in COVID-19. Across the whole study: Material from acute and convalescent COVID-19 was sourced from the United States, Italy and Spain. Sources were T cells, B-cell-depleted T cells, or PBMCs; the material itself was cDNA or gDNA.

Authors' data handling: Reference gene primers were amplified, and this amplification served to estimate nucleated cell counts. Method: immunoSEQ multiplex PCR; TCRdb's copy keeps in-frame clones and lacks some. For V, J and clone size, that table is used; D and trimming come from the DNA. The data contain some 28,000 clones, around nine tenths of them singletons. Germline trimming cut 5 bases from V and 1 base from J; bases unmatched to any gene: 14. Germline values: CDR1 SGHAT, CDR2 FQNNGV. The CDR3 contains 17 residues. V is TRBV11-2 and J is TRBJ2-7; 7 bases are shared with TRBD2. The receptor was isolated from a human donor in a cohort sampled during active COVID-19. The sequencing sample was made of peripheral blood. DNA of the CDR3: TGTGCCAGCAGCCCGTCTTTCGGGGGGAAATCTTCCTACGAGCAGTACTTC. This codes for CASSPSFGGKSSYEQYF.